This T cell receptor beta chain was captured in a study of Ad26.COV2.S vaccination and SARS-CoV-2 variants. For the study at large: It was the COV1001 Ad26.COV2.S trial arm that included the donor.

Germline lookup yields CDR1 MNHEY and CDR2 SVGAGI. Unmatched junction bases numbered 11, after V lost 6 bases and J lost 9 bases. This CDR3 is 15 amino acids long. Sequencing used immunoSEQ multiplex PCR; TCRdb keeps in-frame clones, though not all of them. The sample carries some 250,000 clones, roughly 90% recorded once. Indicated treatment: around 19 received Ad26.COV2.S at low or high dose, single or two shots; several received placebo; per-sample allocation not given. Specimens were obtained on day 63 following the first vaccine or placebo injection. The sample here was peripheral blood, taken in a trial of Ad26.COV2.S vaccine versus placebo. The sequence derives from a person between 18 and 65 years old who received the Ad26.COV2.S COVID-19 vaccine or a placebo. The chain links TRBV6-5 to TRBJ1-6; 7 positions agree with TRBD1. The CDR3 bases are TGTGCCAGCAGAGGAGAGGGGGCAACCGGTTCACCCCTCCACTTT. Encoded protein: CASRGEGATGSPLHF.